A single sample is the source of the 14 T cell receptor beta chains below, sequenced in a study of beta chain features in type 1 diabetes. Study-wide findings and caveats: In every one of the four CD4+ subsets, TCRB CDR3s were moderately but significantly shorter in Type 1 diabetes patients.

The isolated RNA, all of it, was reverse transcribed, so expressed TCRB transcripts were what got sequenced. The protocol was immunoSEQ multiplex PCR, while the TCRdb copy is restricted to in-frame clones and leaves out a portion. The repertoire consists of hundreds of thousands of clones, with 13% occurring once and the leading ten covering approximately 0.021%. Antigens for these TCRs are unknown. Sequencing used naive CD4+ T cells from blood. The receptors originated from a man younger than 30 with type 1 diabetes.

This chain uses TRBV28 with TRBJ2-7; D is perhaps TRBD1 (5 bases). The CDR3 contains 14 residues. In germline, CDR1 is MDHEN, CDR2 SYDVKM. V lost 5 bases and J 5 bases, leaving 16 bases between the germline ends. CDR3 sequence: CASSPTGQIDEQYF. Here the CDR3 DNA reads TGTGCCAGCAGTCCAACCGGACAAATTGACGAGCAGTACTTC.

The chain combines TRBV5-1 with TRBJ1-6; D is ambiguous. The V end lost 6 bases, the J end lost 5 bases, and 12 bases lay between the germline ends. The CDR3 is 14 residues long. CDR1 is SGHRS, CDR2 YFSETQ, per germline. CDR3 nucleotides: TGCGCCAGCAAGGAAGACAATAATAATTCACCCCTCCACTTT. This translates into CASKEDNNNSPLHF.

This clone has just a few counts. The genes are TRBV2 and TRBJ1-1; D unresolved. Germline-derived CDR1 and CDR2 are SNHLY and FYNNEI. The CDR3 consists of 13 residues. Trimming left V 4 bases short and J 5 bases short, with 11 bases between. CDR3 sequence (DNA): TGTGCCAGCAGTGTCCAGGCGGATACTGAAGCTTTCTTT. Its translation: CASSVQADTEAFF.

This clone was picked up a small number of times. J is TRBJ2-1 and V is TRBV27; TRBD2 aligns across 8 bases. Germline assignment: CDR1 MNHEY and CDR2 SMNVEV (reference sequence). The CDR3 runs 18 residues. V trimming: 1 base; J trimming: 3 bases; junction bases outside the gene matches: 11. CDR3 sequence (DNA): TGTGCCAGCAGTTTATTTACCTCCGGGGGGGGCTTCTACAATGAGCAGTTCTTC. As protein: CASSLFTSGGGFYNEQFF.

CDR3 region: CASSPGSLQETQYF. DNA of the CDR3: TGTGCCAGCTCACCAGGCAGCCTCCAAGAGACCCAGTACTTC. The V and J genes are TRBV18 and TRBJ2-5; D call uncertain. The CDR3 totals 14 residues. V lost 2 bases and J lost 1, with 8 bases in between. Germline V lookup: CDR1 KGHSH, CDR2 LQKENI. The full variable domain, rest sourced from reference TRBV18 and TRBJ2-5, is NAGVMQNPRHLVRRRGQEARLRCSPMKGHSHVYWYRQLPEEGLKFMVYLQKENIIDESGMPKERFSAEFPKEGPSILRIQQVVRGDSAAYFCASSPGSLQETQYFGPGTRLLVL.

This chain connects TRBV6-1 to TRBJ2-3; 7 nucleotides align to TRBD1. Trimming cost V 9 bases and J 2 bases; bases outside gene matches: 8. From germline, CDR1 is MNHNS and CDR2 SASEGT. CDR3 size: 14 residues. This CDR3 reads CASSGQPPTDTQYF. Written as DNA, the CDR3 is TGTGCCAGTTCGGGACAGCCACCCACAGATACGCAGTATTTT.

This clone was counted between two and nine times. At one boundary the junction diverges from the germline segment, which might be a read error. For the CDR3, the DNA is TGTGCCAGCAGCGTAGGGCCGACAGGTTCCTCCAATGAGCAGTTCTTC. Translating gives CASSVGPTGSSNEQFF. The chain recombines TRBV9 with TRBJ2-1; possible D gene TRBD1, 6 bases. CDR3 length: 16 amino acids. Germline V gives CDR1 SGDLS, CDR2 YYNGEE.

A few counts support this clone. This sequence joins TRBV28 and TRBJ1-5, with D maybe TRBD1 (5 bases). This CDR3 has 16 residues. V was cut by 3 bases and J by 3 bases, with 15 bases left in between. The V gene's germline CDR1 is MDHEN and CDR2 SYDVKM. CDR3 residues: CASSFGRRGDNQPQHF. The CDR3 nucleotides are TGTGCCAGCAGTTTCGGCCGGAGAGGGGACAATCAGCCCCAGCATTTT.

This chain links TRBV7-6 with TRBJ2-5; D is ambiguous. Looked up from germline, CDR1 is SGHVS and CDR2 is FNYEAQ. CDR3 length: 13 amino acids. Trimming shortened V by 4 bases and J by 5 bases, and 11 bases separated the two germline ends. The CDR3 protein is CASSSATWETQYF. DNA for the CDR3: TGTGCCAGCAGCTCCGCGACGTGGGAGACCCAGTACTTC.

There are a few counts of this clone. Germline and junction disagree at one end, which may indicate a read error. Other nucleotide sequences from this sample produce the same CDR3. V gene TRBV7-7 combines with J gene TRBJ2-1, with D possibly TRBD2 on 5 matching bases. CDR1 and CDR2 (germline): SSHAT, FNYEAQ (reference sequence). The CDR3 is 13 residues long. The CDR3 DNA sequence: TGTGCTAGCAGCTTAGGGAGCTACAATGAGCAGTTCTTC. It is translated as CASSLGSYNEQFF. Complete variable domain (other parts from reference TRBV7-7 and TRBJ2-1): GAGVSQSPRYKVTKRGQDVTLRCDPISSHATLYWYQQALGQGPEFLTYFNYEAQPDKSGLPSDRFSAERPEGSISTLTIQRTEQRDSAMYRCASSLGSYNEQFFGPGTRLTVL.

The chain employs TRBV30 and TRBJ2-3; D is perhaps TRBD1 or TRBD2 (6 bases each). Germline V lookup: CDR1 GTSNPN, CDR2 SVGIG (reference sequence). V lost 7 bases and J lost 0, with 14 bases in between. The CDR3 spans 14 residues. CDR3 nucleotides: TGTGCCTCCCCGCGAGGGGGGAGCACAGATACGCAGTATTTT. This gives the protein CASPRGGSTDTQYF.

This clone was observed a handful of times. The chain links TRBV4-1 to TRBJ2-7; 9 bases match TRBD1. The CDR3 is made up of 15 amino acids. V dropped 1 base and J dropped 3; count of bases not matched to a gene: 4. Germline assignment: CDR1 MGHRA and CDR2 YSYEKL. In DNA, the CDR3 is TGCGCCAGCAGCCAAGTAGGGACAGGGAACTACGAGCAGTACTTC. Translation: CASSQVGTGNYEQYF.

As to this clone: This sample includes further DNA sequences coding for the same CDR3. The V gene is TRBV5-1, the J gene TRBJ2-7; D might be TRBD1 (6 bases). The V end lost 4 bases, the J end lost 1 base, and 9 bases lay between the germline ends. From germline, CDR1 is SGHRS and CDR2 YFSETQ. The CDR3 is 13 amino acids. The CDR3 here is CASSGGQSYEQYF. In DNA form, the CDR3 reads TGCGCCAGCAGCGGCGGACAGTCCTACGAGCAGTACTTC.

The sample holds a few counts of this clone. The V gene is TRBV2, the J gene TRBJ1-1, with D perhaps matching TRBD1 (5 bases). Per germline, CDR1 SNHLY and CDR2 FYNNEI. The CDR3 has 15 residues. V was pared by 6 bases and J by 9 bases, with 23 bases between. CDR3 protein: CASSHRYDIEGQAFF. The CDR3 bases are TGTGCCAGCAGCCACCGATACGACATAGAGGGACAAGCTTTCTTT.